This paragraph covers one T cell receptor beta chain sequence. The antigen is not known. Anyone with autoimmune disease history or systemic immunosuppression was excluded. Clones were read by immunoSEQ multiplex PCR, and TCRdb kept only the in-frame ones, dropping some. The table lists some 70,000 clones, 86% of them singletons, with roughly 8% in the top ten. The data derive from a study of OX40 agonist ivuxolimab in advanced cancers. Study background: Enrollees could have had prior anti-PD-1, anti-PD-L1 or anti-CTLA-4 therapy, which around 40% had received.

Study-wide points: Expanded clones belonging to CD8+ T cells outnumbered, on average, those of CD4+. CD4+ and CD8+ blood T cells expanded clonally by week 6 at 0.1 to 3.0 mg/kg.

There are 13 residues in the CDR3. Germline V gives CDR1 MDHEN, CDR2 SYDVKM. J lost 4 bases, V lost 8 bases, and 2 bases had no gene match. This TCR derives from an adult with an advanced solid tumor such as melanoma, head and neck, liver or kidney cancer. The source was CD4+ or CD8+ T cells sorted from blood, collected in a trial of the OX40 agonist ivuxolimab. The genes are TRBV28 and TRBJ2-1; TRBD2 matches at 10 bases. CDR3 DNA: TGTGCCAGCCTTAGCGGGGGGTACAATGAGCAGTTCTTC. It yields the protein CASLSGGYNEQFF.